The entry below describes one T cell receptor (beta chain). A TCRbeta library incorporating unique molecular identifiers was prepared. TCRdb used MiXCR to reprocess the PCR reads, holding one entry per CDR3 protein. The data contain fewer than 750,000 distinct CDR3 sequences, roughly 27% of them singletons. The length of the CDR3 is 13 residues. Germline V gene data show CDR1 as SGHRS and CDR2 as YFSETQ. Trimming left V 0 bases short and J 2 bases short, with 5 bases between. The record originates from a study of T-cell reconstitution after alpha-beta-depleted transplantation in children. The chain couples TRBV5-1 to TRBJ2-5, with D hard to call. The sample consisted of PBMCs, taken before TCRalphabeta/CD19-depleted stem cell transplant. The TCR comes from a boy under two years old with Wiskott-Aldrich syndrome, due to receive a stem cell transplant. CDR3 residues: CASSLAFQETQYF. The CDR3 nucleotides are TGCGCCAGCAGCTTGGCTTTTCAAGAGACCCAGTACTTC.